The 23 T cell receptor beta chains in this list originate from one sample, sequenced in a study of blood T cell repertoires in COVID-19. Method: immunoSEQ multiplex PCR; TCRdb's copy keeps in-frame clones and lacks some. Found here are over 300,000 clones, about nine tenths of them singletons; the top ten hold about 10%. Sequencing was done on a sample of PBMCs or T cells enriched from blood (not recorded which). These receptors all come from a woman under 30 who had recovered from COVID-19.

This chain uses TRBV4-1 with TRBJ2-7; D gene unclear. CDR3 length: 14 amino acids. V lost 2 bases and J 3 bases, leaving 11 bases between the germline ends. In germline, CDR1 is MGHRA, CDR2 YSYEKL. CDR3 nucleotide sequence: TGCGCCAGCAGCCAACTCTTTTTCGTCTACGAGCAGTACTTC. This codes for CASSQLFFVYEQYF.

About this clone: Relative to the germline gene, one junction end is altered; a read error may explain this. The chain links TRBV12-3 or TRBV12-4 to TRBJ1-2; 9 bases map to TRBD1. This CDR3 contains 12 residues. This CDR3 is CASRLGQGKESF. CDR3 DNA: TGTGCCAGCAGACTCGGACAGGGGAAAGAGTCCTTC.

The chain is built from TRBV6-5 and TRBJ2-2; 9 bases agree with TRBD1. J gave up 4 bases and V 6 bases, and 3 bases lay outside the gene matches. The CDR3 covers 14 residues. Germline CDR1 and CDR2: MNHEY and SVGAGI. The DNA for the CDR3 is TGTGCCAGCAGGGGACAGGGCGCCACCGGGGAGCTGTTTTTT. Amino acid sequence: CASRGQGATGELFF.

This chain joins TRBV28 and TRBJ1-3; 10 bases are shared with TRBD1. Looked up from germline, CDR1 is MDHEN and CDR2 is SYDVKM. This CDR3 has 15 amino acids. J was trimmed by 5 bases and V by 7 bases; bases with no gene match: 8. The CDR3 DNA reads as TGTGCCAGCATATCGACAGGGGGCTCGAGAAACACCATATATTTT. Translation gives CASISTGGSRNTIYF.

The J gene is TRBJ1-1, the V gene TRBV19; 8 bases line up with TRBD1. In germline, CDR1 is LNHDA, CDR2 SQIVND (reference sequence). The CDR3 is 17 residues long. V was clipped by 6 bases and J by 0 bases; unmatched bases: 12. CDR3 nucleotides: TGTGCCAGTAGCAGATACGGACAGGGCGGAATGAACACTGAAGCTTTCTTT. This codes for CASSRYGQGGMNTEAFF.

The chain recombines TRBV10-3 with TRBJ2-2; D may be TRBD1 (6 bases). The V gene lost 11 bases and the J gene lost 2 bases, with 12 bases spanning the gap. Germline V gene data show CDR1 as ENHRY and CDR2 as SYGVKD. This CDR3 region has 13 residues. The CDR3 protein is CASGTQNTGELFF. CDR3 nucleotides: TGTGCCTCCGGGACACAAAACACCGGGGAGCTGTTTTTT.

The chain employs TRBV11-3 and TRBJ2-2; 10 bases line up with TRBD2. The CDR3 spans 16 residues. Germline CDR1 and CDR2: SGHNT and YENEEA. V shed 1 base, J shed 6 bases, and the junction held 5 bases outside the gene matches. DNA of the CDR3: TGTGCCAGCAGCTTAGGGCTAGCGGGAGCCCCCGGGGAGCTGTTTTTT. The encoded protein is CASSLGLAGAPGELFF.

The chain carries TRBV7-2 and TRBJ1-1, with D possibly TRBD1 on 5 matching bases. V lost 1 base and J 0 bases, leaving 9 bases between the germline ends. The germline gives CDR1 SGHTA, CDR2 FQGNSA. The CDR3 covers 15 residues. CDR3 nucleotide sequence: TGTGCCAGCAGCTTAGGGGGGGGGATGAACACTGAAGCTTTCTTT. Its translation: CASSLGGGMNTEAFF.

V usage is TRBV6-2 or TRBV6-3 and J usage is TRBJ2-1; 7 bases fit TRBD1. The CDR3 is 17 residues long. Germline V CDR1 and CDR2: MNHEY, SVGEGT. The V gene end was trimmed by 2 bases and the J gene end by 2 bases; junction bases not matched to a gene: 9. The CDR3 DNA follows: TGTGCCAGCAGTTACGGACAGGAGCCTACCACCTACAATGAGCAGTTCTTC. This gives the protein CASSYGQEPTTYNEQFF.

The chain uses TRBV9 and TRBJ2-1, with D tentatively TRBD2 (5 bases). Trimming removed 2 bases at V and 8 bases at J, with 14 bases between. The CDR3 sequence is 14 residues long. Germline V CDR1 and CDR2: SGDLS, YYNGEE. This CDR3 is CASSVGPGGDEQFF. The DNA for the CDR3 is TGTGCCAGCAGCGTCGGTCCCGGAGGCGATGAGCAGTTCTTC.

The chain combines TRBV5-4 with TRBJ1-1, with unresolved D. This CDR3 comprises 15 residues. Per germline, CDR1 SGHNT and CDR2 YYREEE (reference sequence). V lost 4 bases, J lost 0 bases, and 13 bases lay in between. The CDR3 nucleotides read TGTGCCAGCAGCCCACGTGCGGGTATGAACACTGAAGCTTTCTTT. Residues: CASSPRAGMNTEAFF. Together with reference TRBV5-4 and TRBJ1-1, the CDR3 gives the full variable domain: ETGVTQSPTHLIKTRGQQVTLRCSSQSGHNTVSWYQQALGQGPQFIFQYYREEENGRGNFPPRFSGLQFPNYSSELNVNALELDDSALYLCASSPRAGMNTEAFFGQGTRLTVV.

This chain links TRBV19 with TRBJ1-5; D might be TRBD1 (6 bases). V was shortened by 5 bases and J by 4 bases, with 12 bases between the two germline ends. The CDR3 is made up of 14 amino acids. Germline lookup yields CDR1 LNHDA and CDR2 SQIVND (reference sequence). CDR3 amino acids: CASSDQGRNQPQHF. The CDR3, as DNA: TGTGCCAGTAGTGATCAGGGGCGGAATCAGCCCCAGCATTTT. Supplemented by reference TRBV19 and TRBJ1-5, the full variable domain reads DGGITQSPKYLFRKEGQNVTLSCEQNLNHDAMYWYRQDPGQGLRLIYYSQIVNDFQKGDIAEGYSVSREKKESFPLTVTSAQKNPTAFYLCASSDQGRNQPQHFGDGTRLSIL.

The table lists this clone with a few counts. CDR3 residues: CAWSVGTASAGTQYF. CDR3 DNA: TGTGCCTGGAGTGTCGGGACTGCCTCCGCGGGGACCCAGTACTTC. The chain recombines TRBV30 with TRBJ2-5, with D perhaps matching TRBD2 (6 bases). V was trimmed by 0 bases and J by 7 bases, leaving 18 bases between them. Germline CDR1 and CDR2: GTSNPN and SVGIG (reference sequence). The length of the CDR3 is 15 residues.

The gene calls are TRBV19 and TRBJ1-2, with 7 bases identical to TRBD1. The germline V gene encodes CDR1 LNHDA and CDR2 SQIVND (reference sequence). With 1 base clipped from V and 4 bases from J, the junction kept 0 bases outside the gene matches. This CDR3 is built from 13 residues. The CDR3 DNA is TGTGCCAGTAGTATAGGACAGGGCTATGGCTACACCTTC. Translating gives CASSIGQGYGYTF.

This clone was detected once. The chain couples TRBV4-1 to TRBJ1-3; TRBD1 matches at 7 bases. The CDR3 has 15 residues. V gave up 1 base and J gave up 2 bases; unmatched junction bases: 2. Germline values: CDR1 MGHRA, CDR2 YSYEKL. As DNA, the CDR3 is TGCGCCAGCAGCCAAGGCGGGACAGCTGGAAACACCATATATTTT. This gives the protein CASSQGGTAGNTIYF.

This chain joins TRBV19 and TRBJ1-6, with TRBD1 matching over 8 bases. Per the germline V gene, CDR1 is LNHDA and CDR2 is SQIVND (reference sequence). The length of the CDR3 is 10 residues. The CDR3 region is CWTGTSPLHF. For the CDR3, the DNA is TGTTGGACAGGGACTTCACCCCTCCACTTT.

The J gene is TRBJ2-3, the V gene TRBV4-1; weak D call: TRBD2 (6 bases). The V gene lost 4 bases and the J gene lost 3 bases, with 20 bases spanning the gap. Germline V gene data show CDR1 as MGHRA and CDR2 as YSYEKL. CDR3 length: 17 residues. Here the CDR3 DNA reads TGCGCCAGCAGCCTTAGGGTAGCCGGAGGAGGGACAGATACGCAGTATTTT. Translated, it gives CASSLRVAGGGTDTQYF.

The chain carries TRBV30 and TRBJ2-3, with 7 bases that match TRBD2. The CDR3 extends over 16 amino acids. In germline, CDR1 is GTSNPN, CDR2 SVGIG (reference sequence). After removal of 3 bases from V and 8 bases from J, the junction contained 17 bases not matched to a gene. CDR3 sequence reads: CAWRPPLSGSITTQYF. The DNA for the CDR3 is TGTGCCTGGAGGCCCCCCCTTAGCGGGTCAATAACTACGCAGTATTTT.

The chain employs TRBV5-1 and TRBJ1-1, with a tentative D call TRBD1 (6 bases). V gave up 4 bases and J gave up 1 base, with 8 bases separating them. The germline CDR1 and CDR2 sequences are SGHRS and YFSETQ. The CDR3 length is 13 residues. CDR3 loop: CASSVDRNTEAFF. The CDR3 DNA follows: TGCGCCAGCAGCGTGGACAGGAACACTGAAGCTTTCTTT.

This rearrangement joins TRBV30 to TRBJ2-1, with TRBD1 identical over 8 bases. The ends lost 5 bases at V and 0 bases at J; junction bases unmatched: 3. Germline values: CDR1 GTSNPN, CDR2 SVGIG (reference sequence). CDR3 length: 14 residues. CDR3 residues: CAWDRGSSYNEQFF. Written as DNA, the CDR3 is TGTGCCTGGGACAGGGGCAGCTCCTACAATGAGCAGTTCTTC.

This chain uses TRBV7-9 with TRBJ1-1; 10 nucleotides agree with TRBD1. The CDR3 is made up of 14 amino acids. The germline gives CDR1 SEHNR, CDR2 FQNEAQ (reference sequence). V trimming: 4 bases; J trimming: 3 bases; junction bases outside the gene matches: 2. This CDR3 reads CASSSGQGDTEAFF. The CDR3 DNA sequence: TGTGCCAGCAGCTCCGGACAGGGGGACACTGAAGCTTTCTTT.

This rearrangement joins TRBV6-4 to TRBJ2-5; a possible D gene is TRBD1 (5 bases). In germline, CDR1 is MRHNA, CDR2 SNTAGT. The V gene lost 6 bases and the J gene lost 4 bases, with 9 bases spanning the gap. CDR3 size: 12 residues. The CDR3 loop is CASRLGAETQYF. CDR3 in DNA: TGTGCCAGCAGATTAGGGGCAGAGACCCAGTACTTC.

This chain joins TRBV6-5 and TRBJ2-1; tentatively, D is TRBD2 (5 bases). Trimming shortened V by 7 bases and J by 2 bases, and 12 bases separated the two germline ends. The CDR3 totals 14 residues. Germline lookup yields CDR1 MNHEY and CDR2 SVGAGI. In DNA, the CDR3 is TGTGCCAGCACCTTTAGCGTAGCCTACAATGAGCAGTTCTTC. Protein product: CASTFSVAYNEQFF.